These 27 T cell receptor beta chains originate from one sample sequenced in a study of Graves' ophthalmopathy and Graves' hyperthyroidism. Amplification from RNA transcripts yielded the TCR beta CDR3 regions. RT-PCR in the first round used HTBI primers; a second-round multiplex PCR followed. TCRdb called the multiplex PCR reads again in MiXCR, with one record for every CDR3 protein. The sample lists just over 600,000 distinct CDR3 sequences; 20% to 25% were seen once. The sample taken for sequencing was peripheral blood. These receptors were obtained from a woman in her late teens or twenties with stable Graves' hyperthyroidism. Some clones in this sample may be carry-over from other donors' samples.

At least ten counts were recorded for this clonotype. J is TRBJ1-1 and V is TRBV12-3 or TRBV12-4; D not certain. This CDR3 is built from 14 residues. The V and J ends lost 2 bases and 0 bases respectively, with 7 bases between them. The CDR3 spells CASSLSELNTEAFF. CDR3 nucleotide sequence: TGTGCCAGCAGTTTATCCGAATTGAACACTGAAGCTTTCTTT.

This clonotype has ten or more counts. The genes are TRBV29-1 and TRBJ2-4, with D perhaps matching TRBD1 (6 bases). CDR1 and CDR2 (germline): SQVTM, ANQGSEA. This CDR3 is built from 13 residues. V lost 4 bases, J lost 7 bases, and 14 bases lay in between. CDR3 sequence reads: CSVVPGVGNIQYF. The CDR3 bases are TGCAGCGTTGTTCCAGGGGTCGGCAACATTCAGTACTTC.

This clonotype showed up many times. The genes are TRBV6-1 and TRBJ2-5; 10 bases fit TRBD2. CDR1 and CDR2 from the germline V gene are MNHNS and SASEGT. This CDR3 comprises 14 residues. J was trimmed by 6 bases and V by 6 bases; bases with no gene match: 7. CDR3 residues: CASSPSGRLKTQYF. For the CDR3, the DNA is TGTGCCAGCAGCCCTAGCGGGAGACTGAAGACCCAGTACTTC.

Of note for this clonotype: Being one base from a much bigger clone, this may be a read error. The rearrangement links TRBV2 to TRBJ2-5; D gene uncertain. Germline V lookup: CDR1 SNHLY, CDR2 FYNNEI. The CDR3 length is 13 residues. The CDR3 region is CVSSVARQKTQYF. The CDR3 coding sequence is TGTGTCAGCAGTGTCGCTCGACAAAAGACCCAGTACTTC.

This clonotype was observed a few times. The chain links TRBV18 to TRBJ1-1, with a possible D match to TRBD1 (5 bases). In germline, CDR1 is KGHSH, CDR2 LQKENI. V shed 2 bases and J shed 4 bases, with 11 bases lying between them. This CDR3 has 14 amino acids. DNA of the CDR3: TGTGCCAGCTCACCAAGGACACGGACCACTGAAGCTTTCTTT. It is translated as CASSPRTRTTEAFF.

The chain joins TRBV24-1 to TRBJ1-2, with D tentatively TRBD1 (5 bases). V gave up 2 bases and J gave up 5 bases, with 8 bases separating them. Germline V gene lookup returns CDR1 KGHDR and CDR2 SFDVKD. The CDR3 runs 13 residues. The CDR3: CATSDSDSYGYTF. Here the CDR3 DNA reads TGTGCCACCAGTGATTCCGACAGTTATGGCTACACCTTC.

This clonotype came up many times. The chain carries TRBV29-1 and TRBJ2-5, with 7 bases lining up with TRBD1. V lost 7 bases to trimming and J lost 7 bases; unmatched junction nucleotides: 12. The CDR3 contains 13 residues. Germline loops: CDR1 SQVTM, CDR2 ANQGSEA. The CDR3 sequence is CSAGDSTKRTQYF. The CDR3 bases are TGCAGCGCTGGGGACAGTACTAAGAGGACCCAGTACTTC.

This clonotype was counted ten times or more. The chain is built from TRBV20-1 and TRBJ2-5; 10 bases agree with TRBD1. Germline values: CDR1 DFQATT, CDR2 SNEGSKA (reference sequence). The trim removed 6 bases at V and 5 bases at J, leaving 9 bases unmatched. The CDR3 has 14 amino acids. The CDR3 is CSAGPGQGRETQYF. In nucleotides, the CDR3 is TGCAGTGCCGGACCGGGACAGGGGAGGGAGACCCAGTACTTC.

This clonotype has a count of ten or more. V is TRBV30 and J is TRBJ2-7; no definite D call. This CDR3 comprises 15 residues. Germline V gives CDR1 GTSNPN, CDR2 SVGIG (reference sequence). V lost 0 bases, J lost 3 bases, and 15 bases lay in between. The DNA for the CDR3 is TGTGCCTGGAGTGTTCCCCTTGGCCAAAACTACGAGCAGTACTTC. Translating it yields CAWSVPLGQNYEQYF.

A single count supports this clonotype. This sequence joins TRBV28 and TRBJ1-5; D uncertain. CDR1 is MDHEN and CDR2 is SYDVKM in the germline V gene. Trimming removed 3 bases at V and 0 bases at J, with 9 bases between. The CDR3 is made up of 15 amino acids. CDR3 nucleotide sequence: TGTGCCAGCAGTTTCGGGGAGTATAGCAATCAGCCCCAGCATTTT. This translates into CASSFGEYSNQPQHF.

The chain couples TRBV10-2 to TRBJ1-5, with D possibly TRBD1 on 5 matching bases. CDR1 WSHSY and CDR2 SAAADI come from the germline V gene. The V end was cut by 3 bases, the J end by 5 bases, with 14 bases between. The CDR3 runs 15 residues. The CDR3 sequence is CASSEVPQGHQPQHF. For the CDR3, the DNA is TGCGCCAGCAGTGAAGTCCCCCAGGGCCATCAGCCCCAGCATTTT.

This clonotype was found a few times. This chain joins TRBV20-1 and TRBJ2-7, with D perhaps given as TRBD1 or TRBD2 (5 bases each). V was cut by 1 base and J by 4 bases, with 14 bases left in between. The CDR3 totals 14 residues. Germline-derived CDR1 and CDR2 are DFQATT and SNEGSKA (reference sequence). CDR3 nucleotides: TGCAGTGCTAGAGGGGTGGGAGAGGGGTACGAGCAGTACTTC. This codes for CSARGVGEGYEQYF.

The chain is built from TRBV4-1 and TRBJ2-2; D is perhaps TRBD2 (6 bases). Looked up from germline, CDR1 is MGHRA and CDR2 is YSYEKL. The CDR3 totals 19 residues. The V end lost 0 bases, the J end lost 6 bases, and 23 bases lay between the germline ends. This CDR3 reads CASSQDRGPGGALPGELFF. CDR3 nucleotides: TGCGCCAGCAGCCAAGATAGAGGCCCAGGCGGGGCCCTCCCCGGGGAGCTGTTTTTT.

This clonotype occurred many times. The chain combines TRBV6-5 with TRBJ2-7, with TRBD2 matching over 7 bases. CDR1 MNHEY and CDR2 SVGAGI come from the germline V gene. The J segment lost 2 bases and the V segment lost 4 bases, leaving 5 bases of the junction unmatched. This CDR3 spans 14 amino acids. The CDR3 loop is CASSSPTSPYEQYF. DNA for the CDR3: TGTGCCAGCAGTTCCCCGACTAGCCCCTACGAGCAGTACTTC.

This clonotype has at least ten counts. V and J are TRBV7-2 and TRBJ2-5; a weak D match, TRBD1 (5 bases). In germline, CDR1 is SGHTA, CDR2 FQGNSA. V shed 0 bases and J shed 3 bases, with 8 bases lying between them. The CDR3 spans 14 residues. The CDR3 nucleotides read TGTGCCAGCAGCTTAGCCGCCAGGGAAGAGACCCAGTACTTC. The encoded protein is CASSLAAREETQYF.

This clonotype was recorded at least ten times. CDR3 DNA sequence: TGTGCCAGCAGGTATAGCTCCTACGAGCAGTACTTC. Translated, it gives CASRYSSYEQYF. This chain links TRBV28 with TRBJ2-7; no firm D call. This CDR3 has 12 amino acids. The V and J ends lost 6 bases and 0 bases respectively, with 6 bases between them. The germline CDR1 and CDR2 sequences are MDHEN and SYDVKM.

In its sample, this clonotype was seen many times. The chain carries TRBV2 and TRBJ1-6; 7 nucleotides align to TRBD1. The J segment lost 7 bases and the V segment lost 1 base, leaving 7 bases of the junction unmatched. There are 16 residues in the CDR3. Germline V gene sequence: CDR1 SNHLY, CDR2 FYNNEI. The CDR3 DNA reads TGTGCCAGCAGTGAAGAGGCAGGGGGTGGCAATTCACCCCTCCACTTT. Amino acid sequence: CASSEEAGGGNSPLHF.

This clonotype was observed at least ten times. The chain has TRBV7-3 and TRBJ1-1; the D is unclear. Trimming removed 5 bases at V and 3 bases at J, with 10 bases between. CDR1 is SGHTA and CDR2 is FQGTGA in the germline V gene. The CDR3 contains 13 residues. The CDR3 sequence is CASSLAAYTEAFF. The CDR3 coding sequence is TGTGCCAGCAGCCTAGCGGCGTACACTGAAGCTTTCTTT.

The V call is TRBV24-1, the J call TRBJ1-1; no clear D. The CDR3 loop spans 13 amino acids. Germline CDR1 KGHDR, CDR2 SFDVKD. The V end was cut by 6 bases, the J end by 5 bases, with 12 bases between. CDR3 region: CATSSRRGTEAFF. CDR3 DNA: TGTGCCACCAGTTCACGCCGAGGGACTGAAGCTTTCTTT.

The sample holds many counts of this clonotype. The chain recombines TRBV29-1 with TRBJ1-2, with unresolved D. Germline CDR1 reads SQVTM; CDR2 reads ANQGSEA. V lost 7 bases and J 2 bases, leaving 14 bases between the germline ends. The CDR3 spans 13 residues. This CDR3 is CSGYLEGNYGYTF. The CDR3 DNA sequence: TGCAGCGGGTACCTCGAGGGAAACTATGGCTACACCTTC.

The sample holds many counts of this clonotype. The genes are TRBV6-5 and TRBJ1-1; possibly TRBD1 for D (6 bases). From germline, CDR1 is MNHEY and CDR2 SVGAGI. Trimming pared 2 bases from V and 7 bases from J, leaving 14 bases between. The CDR3 sequence is 14 residues long. The CDR3 reads CASSYTRQVVEAFF. The CDR3 nucleotides are TGTGCCAGCAGTTACACTAGACAGGTAGTTGAAGCTTTCTTT.

This chain joins TRBV7-8 and TRBJ2-5, with TRBD2 matching 9 bases. Trimming cost V 2 bases and J 7 bases; bases outside gene matches: 8. The V gene's germline CDR1 is SGHVS and CDR2 FQNEAQ. CDR3 length: 15 residues. Here the CDR3 reads CASSLSDSGGGTQYF. Written as DNA, the CDR3 is TGTGCCAGCAGCTTAAGTGATAGCGGGGGTGGGACCCAGTACTTC. Using reference TRBV7-8 and TRBJ2-5 for the parts outside the CDR3, the full variable domain is GAGVSQSPRYKVAKRGQDVALRCDPISGHVSLFWYQQALGQGPEFLTYFQNEAQLDKSGLPSDRFFAERPEGSVSTLKIQRTQQEDSAVYLCASSLSDSGGGTQYFGPGTRLLVL.

Concerning this clonotype: Sequence at one end of the junction differs from germline and may be a read error. The chain links TRBV6-9 to TRBJ1-6; no reliable D call. The CDR3 has 13 residues. Per germline, CDR1 MNHGY and CDR2 SVAAGI. CDR3 sequence: CAISDSGGSPLHF. The CDR3 DNA is TGTGCCATCAGTGATTCGGGCGGGTCACCCCTCCACTTT.

V gene TRBV4-1 combines with J gene TRBJ1-5; D is unclear. The CDR3 runs to 14 residues. Deletions cut 9 bases from V and 6 bases from J, with 18 bases between. CDR1 is MGHRA, CDR2 YSYEKL, per germline. CDR3 residues: CASHSGEPGQPQHF. DNA of the CDR3: TGCGCCAGTCATTCGGGCGAACCGGGTCAGCCCCAGCATTTT.

The table lists this clonotype with many counts. The chain recombines TRBV15 with TRBJ1-5; D unresolved. Germline assignment: CDR1 LNHNV and CDR2 YYDKDF (reference sequence). With 3 bases removed from V and 2 bases from J, the gap between germline ends came to 11 bases. The CDR3 has 15 residues. In DNA, the CDR3 is TGTGCCACCAGCAGTAAGGGTACCGGCAATCAGCCCCAGCATTTT. This gives the protein CATSSKGTGNQPQHF.

Remarks on this clonotype: One base away lies a much larger clone, so this may be a sequencing read error. The chain is built from TRBV25-1 and TRBJ1-1, with a possible D match to TRBD1 (5 bases). CDR1 and CDR2 (germline): MGHDK, SYGVNS. The CDR3 has 13 amino acids. CDR3 residues: CASAREVNTEACF. CDR3 bases: TGTGCCAGCGCCAGGGAGGTCAACACTGAAGCTTGCTTT.

This clonotype was detected ten times or more. The chain links TRBV6-7 to TRBJ2-2, with D uncertain. TRBV6-7 is sorted into the ORF group, with uncertain function. The CDR3 covers 14 residues. V lost 3 bases to trimming and J lost 2 bases, with 7 bases between them. In DNA, the CDR3 is TGTGCCAGCAGTTATGAACCAAACACCGGGGAGCTGTTTTTT. Encoded protein: CASSYEPNTGELFF.